This T cell receptor beta chain was sequenced in a study of cytomegalovirus exposure and HLA in healthy donors. Study information: Researchers previously reported finding about 110 million unique TCR beta sequences from 150 million to 200 million T cells.

Points on this clone: Its cognate antigen is unknown.

The primer mix had 60 Vbeta and 13 Jbeta primers. As originally analysed: In a later analysis, of approximately 81 million unique beta chains, roughly 11 million appeared in at least two donors. This table comes from immunoSEQ multiplex PCR, and its TCRdb copy is limited to in-frame clones, with some not included. V and J calls and clone size are copied from that table; D and trimming were computed from the DNA. This sample contains roughly 34,000 clones. General study findings and limits: A later analysis showed TCR association rates differing by HLA locus, peaking at DRB1 and lowest at HLA-C. Follow-up analysis seemed to connect common viral pathogens with several of the most significant clusters identified.

CDR1 and CDR2 from the germline V gene are MNHEY and SMNVEV (reference sequence). V gave up 4 bases and J gave up 5 bases; unmatched junction bases: 7. The CDR3 is 14 amino acids. V is TRBV27 and J is TRBJ1-1; 7 nucleotides agree with TRBD1. Sequenced: PBMCs. The clonotype originates from a man in his forties in good health and CMV-seronegative. Here the CDR3 DNA reads TGTGCCAGCAGTTCGACAGGGTGGGGGACTGAAGCTTTCTTT. Translation gives CASSSTGWGTEAFF.